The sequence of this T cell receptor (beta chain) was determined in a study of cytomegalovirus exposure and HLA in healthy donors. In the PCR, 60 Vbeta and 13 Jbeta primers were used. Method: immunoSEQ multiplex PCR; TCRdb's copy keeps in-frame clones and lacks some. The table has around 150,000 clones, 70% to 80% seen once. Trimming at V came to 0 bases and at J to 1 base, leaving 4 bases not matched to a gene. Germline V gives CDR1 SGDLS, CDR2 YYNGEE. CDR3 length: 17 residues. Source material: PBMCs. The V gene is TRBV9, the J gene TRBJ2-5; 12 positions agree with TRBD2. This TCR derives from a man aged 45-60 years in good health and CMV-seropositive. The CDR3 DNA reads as TGTGCCAGCAGCGTAGGGACTAGCGGGGCTATCCAAGAGACCCAGTACTTC. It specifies CASSVGTSGAIQETQYF.